This T cell receptor (beta chain) was retrieved from a study of T cell responses to AZD1222 COVID-19 vaccine (dated by TCRdb to the early 2020s). Regarding the complete study: A total of 233 trial participants underwent TCR sequencing, of whom around 200 received two doses of AZD1222 and 26 received two doses of the MenACWY control vaccine. Trial participants were enrolled by age into subgroups of 18-55, 56-69 and 70-plus years, and around 140, 26 and 57 TCR-sequenced participants, respectively, were included in these subgroups.

The table lists this clone with a count of one. What antigen it recognizes has not been identified. Within one base of it there is no much larger clone, and no base qualities were kept. Here V drops 5 bases and J drops 0 bases, and the junction holds 6 bases not matched to any gene. From the cysteine through the phenylalanine, the CDR3 covers 15 amino acids. Just CDR3 DNA is preserved here, 45 bases in frame from base 1. Based on the germline V gene (reference sequence), the CDR1 and CDR2 sequences are SEHNR and FQNEAQ. The sample's time point label, decoded: baseline before first vaccination. Taken with the paper, the label for treatment or condition translates to: meningococcal conjugate vaccine given as trial control. Vaccinee samples came from UK trials COV001 and COV002, including a single-blind randomized controlled phase 2/3 trial of AZD1222 (ChAdOx1 nCoV-19) in healthy adults. Trial participant PBMC samples were collected at day 0 and day 28 after the second dose for TCRbeta chain sequencing.

The CDR3 regions of human TCRbeta chains were subjected to immunosequencing. The paper's data handling went like this. Repertoire TCRs were matched against a reference library of SARS-CoV-2-specific TCRs generated with the MIRA antigen-specificity platform. Breadth was defined as the fraction of unique TCRs that were SARS-CoV-2-associated. Depth was defined as the fraction of total T cells that were SARS-CoV-2-associated. Each spike-specific TCR was assigned to its reactive spike region and to a CD4 or CD8 class using the MIRA data. Log10-transformed breadth and depth values were compared by one-way ANOVA with Sidak's multiple comparisons tests. The immuneACCESS repertoire file appears here via TCRdb, limited to in-frame rearrangements. These files lack a portion of the clones; in checked studies, under half of the deficit traces to unresolved V genes, and the cause of the others is not known. D and trimming come from the DNA, and the V and J calls and clone size come from that table. This sample holds about 120,000 clones; 90% were observed only once. Approximately 4.5% of the sample belongs to the ten largest clones.

The paper as a whole reports these results and caveats: Most participants were white British and females outnumbered males, and the authors suggested that clonal diversity may have been underestimated. Spike-specific TCR breadth and depth rose significantly after two AZD1222 doses compared with day 0 and with MenACWY recipients. Because no day 14 peak-response samples were available, the repertoires could be characterized only after the peak T cell response. In the small 56-69-year group, the increase in depth fell short of significance, most likely because of low power. Reportedly, almost half of the unique spike-specific TCRs recognized epitopes lying outside the regions that are mutated in the B.1.351 and B.1.1.7 variants. Only 5 to 7 AZD1222 recipients were SARS-CoV-2 seropositive at baseline, limiting conclusions about previously exposed vaccinees. Vaccine-associated CD4 TCRs spanned the whole spike protein, with dominant responses in regions 160-218 and 743-854.

This material consisted of peripheral blood, taken on day 0 of MenACWY control vaccination. The TCR originated in an adult in good health. The rearrangement joined TRBV7-9 to TRBJ2-5, with 7 bases in between that match TRBD2. In nucleotide form, the sequence is TGTGCCAGCAGCGCCGGGGGAGGGGACCAAGAGACCCAGTACTTC. Its translation reads: CASSAGGGDQETQYF.